The 18 T cell receptor beta chains below all came from one sample that was sequenced in a study of blood T cell repertoires in COVID-19. Some clones are missing from TCRdb's copy, which holds only in-frame ones; the method was immunoSEQ multiplex PCR. The sample comprises 65,000 to 90,000 clones, roughly 88% of which are singletons, and 7% to 9% rests with the top ten. Sequencing was carried out using peripheral blood. The source of these receptors is a man aged 50 or older with active COVID-19.

This chain links TRBV6-5 with TRBJ1-6; 8 nucleotides agree with TRBD1. Germline V gene sequence: CDR1 MNHEY, CDR2 SVGAGI. CDR3 length: 15 residues. The V and J ends lost 7 bases and 1 base, in that order; junction bases with no gene match: 3. The DNA of the CDR3 is TGTGCCAGCATGCAGGGGGCATCCTATAATTCACCCCTCCACTTT. As protein: CASMQGASYNSPLHF.

The gene calls are TRBV28 and TRBJ1-1, with 10 nucleotides matching TRBD1. Looked up from germline, CDR1 is MDHEN and CDR2 is SYDVKM. J lost 5 bases, V lost 5 bases, and 8 bases had no gene match. This CDR3 is 15 amino acids long. The chain's CDR3 is CASSPRWTGGTEAFF. CDR3 sequence (DNA): TGTGCCAGCAGTCCCCGGTGGACAGGGGGTACTGAAGCTTTCTTT.

The rearrangement joins TRBV5-5 to TRBJ1-1; D remains ambiguous. This CDR3 is 15 amino acids long. Trimming took off 1 base at V and 1 base at J, with 11 bases between the two ends. Germline lookup yields CDR1 SGHKS and CDR2 YYEKEE (reference sequence). Written as DNA, the CDR3 is TGTGCCAGCAGCTTGAGGTCATGGGCGAACACTGAAGCTTTCTTT. The encoded protein is CASSLRSWANTEAFF.

This clone was seen once. The genes are TRBV4-3 and TRBJ2-3, with 9 nucleotides matching TRBD1. Per the germline V gene, CDR1 is LGHNA and CDR2 is YSLEER. This CDR3 region has 14 residues. V dropped 4 bases and J dropped 4; count of bases not matched to a gene: 3. The CDR3 protein is CASSLGTGSDTQYF. The CDR3 DNA follows: TGCGCCAGCAGCCTTGGGACAGGGTCAGATACGCAGTATTTT.

This chain links TRBV30 with TRBJ1-1; D remains unclear. CDR3 length: 15 residues. Trimming stripped 0 bases from V and 0 bases from J, with 11 bases between. Looked up from germline, CDR1 is GTSNPN and CDR2 is SVGIG (reference sequence). The CDR3 DNA is TGTGCCTGGAGTGTTGACTCCCCGATGAACACTGAAGCTTTCTTT. Translating it yields CAWSVDSPMNTEAFF.

This clone was recorded once. The chain employs TRBV5-1 and TRBJ2-3; 7 nucleotides agree with TRBD1. Germline CDR1 is SGHRS and CDR2 is YFSETQ. The V and J ends lost 7 bases and 2 bases, in that order; junction bases with no gene match: 4. This CDR3 has 13 amino acids. CDR3 in DNA: TGCGCCAGCGCCGGGACAGCCACAGATACGCAGTATTTT. Its translation is CASAGTATDTQYF.

V is TRBV19 and J is TRBJ2-1, with 11 bases that match TRBD1. This CDR3 contains 15 residues. Looked up from germline, CDR1 is LNHDA and CDR2 is SQIVND (reference sequence). V was clipped by 5 bases and J by 8 bases; unmatched bases: 8. CDR3: CASSPGTGGYYEQFF. CDR3 nucleotides: TGTGCCAGTAGTCCCGGGACAGGGGGATATTATGAGCAGTTCTTC.

The rearrangement links TRBV6-6 to TRBJ1-2; 7 bases align to TRBD1. V was clipped by 6 bases and J by 6 bases; unmatched bases: 7. The CDR3 is 13 residues long. Germline V gives CDR1 MNHNY, CDR2 SVGAGI (reference sequence). This CDR3 is CASREGGADGYTF. The CDR3 DNA sequence: TGTGCCAGCAGGGAAGGGGGCGCCGATGGCTACACCTTC.

This sequence joins TRBV5-4 and TRBJ1-1; 10 nucleotides match TRBD1. Germline V CDR1 and CDR2: SGHNT, YYREEE (reference sequence). V shed 2 bases and J 1 base; nucleotides not matched to a gene: 5. The CDR3 has 16 amino acids. As DNA, the CDR3 is TGTGCCAGCAGCTTCGACAGGGGGCCAACGAACACTGAAGCTTTCTTT. It is translated as CASSFDRGPTNTEAFF.

The chain couples TRBV11-2 to TRBJ2-5; 7 bases fit TRBD1. This CDR3 contains 17 residues. The V gene end was trimmed by 3 bases and the J gene end by 2 bases; junction bases not matched to a gene: 12. Germline V CDR1 and CDR2: SGHAT, FQNNGV. This CDR3 reads CASSFRRLTGRQETQYF. CDR3 coding DNA: TGTGCCAGCAGCTTTCGCCGCCTGACAGGGCGTCAAGAGACCCAGTACTTC.

This clone came up once. CDR3 residues: CASSLGGRNSNQPQHF. CDR3 bases: TGTGCCAGCAGCTTAGGGGGGCGGAACAGCAATCAGCCCCAGCATTTT. The chain uses TRBV7-9 and TRBJ1-5, with D possibly being TRBD1 (6 bases). Deletions cut 1 base from V and 1 base from J, with 11 bases between. The germline V gene has CDR1 SEHNR and CDR2 FQNEAQ (reference sequence). The CDR3 runs 16 residues.

The chain carries TRBV6-5 and TRBJ2-7, with 9 nucleotides matching TRBD1. The CDR3 is 15 residues long. CDR1 and CDR2 from the germline V gene are MNHEY and SVGAGI. V shed 6 bases, J shed 5 bases, and the junction held 11 bases outside the gene matches. The CDR3 is CASSRTGTGRDEQYF. In DNA, the CDR3 is TGTGCCAGCAGCCGAACCGGGACAGGGAGAGACGAGCAGTACTTC.

The V gene is TRBV15, the J gene TRBJ1-5, with a possible D match to TRBD1 (6 bases). Trimming took off 5 bases at V and 9 bases at J, with 23 bases between the two ends. The CDR3 is made up of 16 amino acids. Germline-derived CDR1 and CDR2 are LNHNV and YYDKDF (reference sequence). The CDR3 coding sequence is TGTGCCACCAGCCAGCTGGGGACACAATCCCACCGGCCCCAGCATTTT. Protein sequence: CATSQLGTQSHRPQHF.

This clone was observed a single time. The chain links TRBV19 to TRBJ2-2, with D perhaps matching TRBD2 (5 bases). Trimming removed 7 bases at V and 0 bases at J, with 12 bases between. Germline CDR1 is LNHDA and CDR2 is SQIVND (reference sequence). CDR3 size: 15 residues. For the CDR3, the DNA is TGTGCCAGTAAACGGAGCGGCTCGAACACCGGGGAGCTGTTTTTT. Encoded protein: CASKRSGSNTGELFF.

This chain uses TRBV6-5 with TRBJ1-1; no reliable D call. Germline V gene sequence: CDR1 MNHEY, CDR2 SVGAGI. This CDR3 is 13 amino acids long. The ends were cut back, 4 bases at V and 1 base at J, with 7 bases in the middle. The chain's CDR3 is CASSFTSNTEAFF. The CDR3 DNA is TGTGCCAGCAGTTTCACATCGAACACTGAAGCTTTCTTT.

The rearrangement links TRBV7-9 to TRBJ1-2; D possibly corresponds to TRBD1 (5 bases). Trimming took off 5 bases at V and 5 bases at J, with 15 bases between the two ends. The CDR3 is 14 residues long. Germline V gene data show CDR1 as SEHNR and CDR2 as FQNEAQ (reference sequence). CDR3 amino acids: CASSRGGDFYGYTF. In nucleotides, the CDR3 is TGTGCCAGCAGCCGCGGGGGGGATTTTTATGGCTACACCTTC.

The chain uses TRBV11-2 and TRBJ1-2; D gene unclear. The germline V and J ends were trimmed by 2 bases and 3 bases, with 7 bases remaining between them. CDR3 length: 13 amino acids. Germline values: CDR1 SGHAT, CDR2 FQNNGV. CDR3 sequence: CASSLSGDYGYTF. The DNA for the CDR3 is TGTGCCAGCAGCTTAAGCGGGGACTATGGCTACACCTTC.

The chain recombines TRBV4-2 with TRBJ2-1, with 10 bases matching TRBD2. The CDR3 is 16 residues long. Germline V gives CDR1 LGHNA, CDR2 YNFKEQ. V was clipped by 1 base and J by 7 bases; unmatched bases: 7. The CDR3 loop is CASSQAPAGGPNEQFF. In DNA, the CDR3 is TGTGCCAGCAGCCAAGCTCCAGCGGGGGGGCCGAATGAGCAGTTCTTC.